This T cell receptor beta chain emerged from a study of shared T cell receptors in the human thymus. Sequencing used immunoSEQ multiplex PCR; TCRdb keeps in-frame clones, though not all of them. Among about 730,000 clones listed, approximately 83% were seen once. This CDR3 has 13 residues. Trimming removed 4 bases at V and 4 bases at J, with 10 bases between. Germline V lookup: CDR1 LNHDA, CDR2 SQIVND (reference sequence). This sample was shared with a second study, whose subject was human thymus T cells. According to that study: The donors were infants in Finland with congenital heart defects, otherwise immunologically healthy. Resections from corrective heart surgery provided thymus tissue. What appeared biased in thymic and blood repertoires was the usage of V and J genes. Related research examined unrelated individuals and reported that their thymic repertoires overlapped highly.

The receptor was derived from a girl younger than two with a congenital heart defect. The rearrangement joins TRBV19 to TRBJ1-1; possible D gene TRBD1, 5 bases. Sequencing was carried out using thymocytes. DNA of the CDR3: TGTGCCAGTAGTACCACAGGCAGCACTGAAGCTTTCTTT. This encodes CASSTTGSTEAFF.